Each of the 4 T cell receptor beta chains below was sequenced from the same sample in a study of T cell changes during pregnancy in multiple sclerosis. The assay was immunoSEQ multiplex PCR, and TCRdb's table has in-frame clones only and misses some. The sample holds more than 90,000 clones, around nine tenths seen once. Material: peripheral blood, obtained in the third trimester of pregnancy. The receptors stem from a female donor with multiple sclerosis, enrolled in a pregnancy study.

This clone appeared a few times. The V call is TRBV5-6, the J call TRBJ1-5, with a tentative D call TRBD1 (6 bases). V lost 3 bases and J 0 bases, leaving 13 bases between the germline ends. CDR1 is SGHDT, CDR2 YYEEEE, per germline. The CDR3 covers 16 residues. CDR3 DNA: TGTGCCAGCAGCTCCCGGGGGGCTTATAGCAATCAGCCCCAGCATTTT. Protein: CASSSRGAYSNQPQHF.

This chain's CDR3 is CASSLGPGNYGYTF. DNA for the CDR3: TGTGCCAGCAGTTTAGGCCCAGGCAACTATGGCTACACCTTC. The chain couples TRBV28 to TRBJ1-2; D is uncertain. CDR3 length: 14 residues. CDR1 MDHEN and CDR2 SYDVKM come from the germline V gene. Trimming pared 2 bases from V and 2 bases from J, leaving 9 bases between.

This clone came up a few times. V gene TRBV7-8 combines with J gene TRBJ1-5; 12 bases are shared with TRBD1. Germline loops: CDR1 SGHVS, CDR2 FQNEAQ. The V and J ends lost 4 bases and 9 bases, in that order; junction bases with no gene match: 19. The CDR3 has 19 amino acids. This CDR3 reads CASSSLGTGGTSGHRPQHF. DNA of the CDR3: TGTGCCAGCAGCTCCCTTGGGACAGGGGGCACCTCAGGTCATCGGCCCCAGCATTTT.

The chain links TRBV9 to TRBJ1-2; TRBD1 matches 7 bases. This CDR3 contains 15 residues. V lost 0 bases to trimming and J lost 0 bases; unmatched junction nucleotides: 2. Germline CDR1 and CDR2: SGDLS and YYNGEE. CDR3 region: CASSVDGTANYGYTF. The CDR3 nucleotides read TGTGCCAGCAGCGTAGATGGGACAGCTAACTATGGCTACACCTTC.